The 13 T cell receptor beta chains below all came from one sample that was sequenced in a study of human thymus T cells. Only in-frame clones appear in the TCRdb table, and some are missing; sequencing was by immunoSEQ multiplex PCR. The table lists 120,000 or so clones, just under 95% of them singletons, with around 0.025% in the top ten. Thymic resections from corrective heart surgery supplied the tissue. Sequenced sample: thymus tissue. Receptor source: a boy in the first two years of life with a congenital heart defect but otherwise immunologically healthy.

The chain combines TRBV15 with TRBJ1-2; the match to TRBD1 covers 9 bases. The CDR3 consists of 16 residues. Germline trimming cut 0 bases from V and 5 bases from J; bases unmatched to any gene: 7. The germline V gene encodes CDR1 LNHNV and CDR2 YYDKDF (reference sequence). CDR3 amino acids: CATSRDSTTGGYGYTF. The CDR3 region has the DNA TGTGCCACCAGCAGAGATTCTACGACAGGGGGGTATGGCTACACCTTC.

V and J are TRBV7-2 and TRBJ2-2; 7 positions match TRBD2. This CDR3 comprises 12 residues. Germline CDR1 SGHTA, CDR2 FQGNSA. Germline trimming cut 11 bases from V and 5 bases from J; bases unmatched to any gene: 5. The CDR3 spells CAQRGRTGELFF. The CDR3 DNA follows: TGTGCCCAGCGGGGACGGACCGGGGAGCTGTTTTTT.

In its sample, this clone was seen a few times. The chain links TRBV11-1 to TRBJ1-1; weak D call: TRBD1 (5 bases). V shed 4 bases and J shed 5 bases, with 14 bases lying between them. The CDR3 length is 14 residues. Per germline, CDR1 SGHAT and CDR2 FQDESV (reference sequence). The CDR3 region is CASSYLGEGTEAFF. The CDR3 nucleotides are TGTGCCAGCAGCTACCTGGGGGAAGGAACTGAAGCTTTCTTT.

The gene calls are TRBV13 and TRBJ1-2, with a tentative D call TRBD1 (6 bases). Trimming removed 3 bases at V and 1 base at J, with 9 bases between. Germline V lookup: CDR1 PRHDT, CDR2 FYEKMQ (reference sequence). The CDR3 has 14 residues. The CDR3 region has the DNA TGTGCCAGCAGCTTTCGCAGGGGTAACTATGGCTACACCTTC. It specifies CASSFRRGNYGYTF.

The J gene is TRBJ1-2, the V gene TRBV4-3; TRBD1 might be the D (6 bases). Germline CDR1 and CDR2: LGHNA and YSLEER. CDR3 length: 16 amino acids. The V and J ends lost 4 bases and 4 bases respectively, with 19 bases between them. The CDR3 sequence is CASSPDRDNGGYGYTF. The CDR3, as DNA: TGCGCCAGCAGCCCGGATCGGGACAACGGTGGCTATGGCTACACCTTC.

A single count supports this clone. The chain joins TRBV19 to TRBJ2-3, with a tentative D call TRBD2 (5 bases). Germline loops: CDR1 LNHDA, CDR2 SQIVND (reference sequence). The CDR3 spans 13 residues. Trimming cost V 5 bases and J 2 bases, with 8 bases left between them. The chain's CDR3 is CASSGGVTDTQYF. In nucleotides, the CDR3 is TGTGCCAGTAGTGGAGGAGTCACAGATACGCAGTATTTT.

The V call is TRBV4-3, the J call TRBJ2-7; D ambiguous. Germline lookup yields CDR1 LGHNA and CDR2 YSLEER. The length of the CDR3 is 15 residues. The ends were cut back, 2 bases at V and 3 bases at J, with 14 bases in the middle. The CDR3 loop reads CASSQTWKGNYEQYF. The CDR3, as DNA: TGCGCCAGCAGCCAAACTTGGAAGGGCAACTACGAGCAGTACTTC.

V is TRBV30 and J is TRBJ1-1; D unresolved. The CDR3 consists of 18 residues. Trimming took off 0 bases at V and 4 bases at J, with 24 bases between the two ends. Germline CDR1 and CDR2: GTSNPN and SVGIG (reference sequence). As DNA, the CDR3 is TGTGCCTGGAGTGTAGACCCCCGTATACCTAAATGGGCCACTGAAGCTTTCTTT. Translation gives CAWSVDPRIPKWATEAFF.

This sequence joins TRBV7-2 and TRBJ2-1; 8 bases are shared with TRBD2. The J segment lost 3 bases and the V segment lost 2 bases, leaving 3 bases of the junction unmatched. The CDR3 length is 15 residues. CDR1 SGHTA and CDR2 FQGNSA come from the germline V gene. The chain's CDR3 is CASSLITSGYNEQFF. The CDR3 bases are TGTGCCAGCAGCTTAATAACTAGCGGCTACAATGAGCAGTTCTTC.

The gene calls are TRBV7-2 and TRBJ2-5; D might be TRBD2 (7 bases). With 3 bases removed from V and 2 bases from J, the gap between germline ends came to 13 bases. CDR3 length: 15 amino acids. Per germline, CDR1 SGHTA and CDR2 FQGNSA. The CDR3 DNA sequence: TGTGCCAGCAGCTTTCCGCGGGGGCCGCAAGAGACCCAGTACTTC. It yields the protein CASSFPRGPQETQYF.

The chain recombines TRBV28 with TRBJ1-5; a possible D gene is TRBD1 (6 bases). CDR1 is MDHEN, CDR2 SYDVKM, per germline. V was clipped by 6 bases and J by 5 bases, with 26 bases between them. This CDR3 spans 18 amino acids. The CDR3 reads CASSHSGGPQGQYQPQHF. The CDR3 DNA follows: TGTGCCAGCAGCCATAGTGGTGGGCCCCAGGGACAATATCAGCCCCAGCATTTT.

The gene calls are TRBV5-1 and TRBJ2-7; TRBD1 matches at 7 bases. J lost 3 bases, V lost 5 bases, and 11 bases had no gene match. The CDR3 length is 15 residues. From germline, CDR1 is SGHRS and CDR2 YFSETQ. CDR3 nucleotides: TGCGCCAGCAGGCAGGGGGAGCCCGCATACTACGAGCAGTACTTC. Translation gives CASRQGEPAYYEQYF.

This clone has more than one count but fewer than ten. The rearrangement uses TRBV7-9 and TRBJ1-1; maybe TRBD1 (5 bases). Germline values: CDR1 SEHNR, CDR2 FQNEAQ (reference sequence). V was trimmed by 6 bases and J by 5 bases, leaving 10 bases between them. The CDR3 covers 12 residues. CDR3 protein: CASRLQGTEAFF. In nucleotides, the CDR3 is TGTGCCAGCAGACTCCAGGGAACTGAAGCTTTCTTT.